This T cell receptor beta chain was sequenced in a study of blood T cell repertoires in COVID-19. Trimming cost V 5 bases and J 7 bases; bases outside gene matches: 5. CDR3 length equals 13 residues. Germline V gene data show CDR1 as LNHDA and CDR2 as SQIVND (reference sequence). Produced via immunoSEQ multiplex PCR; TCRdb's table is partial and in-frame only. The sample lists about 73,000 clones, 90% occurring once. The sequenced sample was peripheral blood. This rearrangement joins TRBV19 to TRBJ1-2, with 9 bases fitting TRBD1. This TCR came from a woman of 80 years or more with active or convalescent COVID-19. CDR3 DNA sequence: TGTGCCAGTAGTCGGGACAGGGTCCGTGGCTACACCTTC. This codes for CASSRDRVRGYTF.